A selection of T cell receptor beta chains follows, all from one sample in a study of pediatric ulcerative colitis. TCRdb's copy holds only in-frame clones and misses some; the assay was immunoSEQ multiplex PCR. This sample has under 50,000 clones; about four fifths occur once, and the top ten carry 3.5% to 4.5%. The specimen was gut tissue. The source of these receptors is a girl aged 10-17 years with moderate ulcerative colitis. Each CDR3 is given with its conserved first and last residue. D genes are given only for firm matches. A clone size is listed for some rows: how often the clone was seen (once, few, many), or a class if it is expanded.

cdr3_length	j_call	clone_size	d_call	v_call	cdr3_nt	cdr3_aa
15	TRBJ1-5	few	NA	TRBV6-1	TGTGCCAGCAGCCAGCTTTTGGGGGGTCATCAGCCCCAGCATTTT	CASSQLLGGHQPQHF
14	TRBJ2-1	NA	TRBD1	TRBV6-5	TGTGCCAGCAGGACAGGGGGCTTCTACAATGAGCAGTTCTTC	CASRTGGFYNEQFF
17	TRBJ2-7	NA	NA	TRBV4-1	TGCGCCAGCAGCCAAGAGTCGGGAAGCTACACCGGATACGAGCAGTACTTC	CASSQESGSYTGYEQYF
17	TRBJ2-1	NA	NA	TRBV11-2	TGTGCCAGCAGCTTAAAGCGTACTGGCGGGGTCTACAATGAGCAGTTCTTC	CASSLKRTGGVYNEQFF
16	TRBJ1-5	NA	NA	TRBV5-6	TGTGCCAGCAGTCCACCAGGGTTGCGGGACAATCAGCCCCAGCATTTT	CASSPPGLRDNQPQHF
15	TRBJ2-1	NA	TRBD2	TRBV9	TGTGCCAGCAGCGTAGCGGGAGGCCTCGGAAGTGAGCAGTTCTTC	CASSVAGGLGSEQFF
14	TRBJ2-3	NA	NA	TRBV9	TGTGCCAGCAGTGCTGGTAACTTGGACGGCGGCCAATATTTT	CASSAGNLDGGQYF
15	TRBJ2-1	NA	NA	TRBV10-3	TGTGCCATCAGTAGCAGCAATGGGACCTACAATGAGCAGTTCTTC	CAISSSNGTYNEQFF
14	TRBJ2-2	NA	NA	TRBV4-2	TGTGCCAGCAGTCCGGGGTCTCGGGCCGGGGAGCTGTTTTTT	CASSPGSRAGELFF
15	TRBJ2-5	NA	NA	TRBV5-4	TGTGCCAGCAGCCAAGAGGGGGGACAGACAGAGACCCAGTACTTC	CASSQEGGQTETQYF
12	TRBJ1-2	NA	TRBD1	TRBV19	TGTGCCAGTAGTGTACAGGGGTATGGCTACACCTTC	CASSVQGYGYTF
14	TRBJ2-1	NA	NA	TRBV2	TGTGCCAGCAAAGGGCAGGGATTGATCAATGAGCAGTTCTTC	CASKGQGLINEQFF
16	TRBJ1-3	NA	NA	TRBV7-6	TGTGCCAGCAGCTCGCGCGCTCTTAGCTCTGGAAACACCATATATTTT	CASSSRALSSGNTIYF
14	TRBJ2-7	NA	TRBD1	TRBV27	TGTGCCAGCTTACCCGGACAGGGGAGTTACGAGCAGTACTTC	CASLPGQGSYEQYF
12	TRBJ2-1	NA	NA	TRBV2	TGTGCCAGCAAGGCGGACGGAGGCGAGCAGTTCTTC	CASKADGGEQFF
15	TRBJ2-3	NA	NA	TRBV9	TGTGCCAGCAGCGTAATTCAGCGGACCACAGATACGCAGTATTTT	CASSVIQRTTDTQYF
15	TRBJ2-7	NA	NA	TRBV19	TGTGCCACCTCCTCAGAAGGCGGCAGAACCTACGAGCAGTACTTC	CATSSEGGRTYEQYF
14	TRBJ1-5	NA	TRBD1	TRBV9	TGTGCCAGCAGCGCGGGACAGAGCAATCAGCCCCAGCATTTT	CASSAGQSNQPQHF
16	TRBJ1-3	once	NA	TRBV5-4	TGTGCCAGCAGCCTGAGACAGCCGACCTCTGGAAACACCATATATTTT	CASSLRQPTSGNTIYF
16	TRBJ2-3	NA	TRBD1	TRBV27	TGTGCCAGCAGTTCGTTAGAGACAGGGGCCACAGATACGCAGTATTTT	CASSSLETGATDTQYF
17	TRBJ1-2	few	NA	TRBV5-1	TGCGCCAGCAGCACCTACGCCCAAACAGCCCGGACGGCTGGCTACACCTTC	CASSTYAQTARTAGYTF
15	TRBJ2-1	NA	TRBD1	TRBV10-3	TGTGCCATCAGTGACGTACTGACAGGGTACAATGAGCAGTTCTTC	CAISDVLTGYNEQFF
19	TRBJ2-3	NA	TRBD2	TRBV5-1	TGCGCCAGCAGCTGGCCCCCGGGGACTAGCGGACGTTCGACAGATACGCAGTATTTT	CASSWPPGTSGRSTDTQYF
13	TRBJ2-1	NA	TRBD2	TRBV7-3	TGCGCCAGCAGCGAAGGACTAGCGGGTGAGCAGTTCTTC	CASSEGLAGEQFF
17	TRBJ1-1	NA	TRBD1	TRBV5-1	TGCGCCAGCAGCCTACTGGGACAGCAACTGATGAACACTGAAGCTTTCTTT	CASSLLGQQLMNTEAFF
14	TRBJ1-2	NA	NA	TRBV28	TGTGCCAGCGCCCCCCCGGGACCAAACTATGGCTACACCTTC	CASAPPGPNYGYTF
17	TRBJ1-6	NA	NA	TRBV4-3	TGCGCCAGCAGCCAAGTTGTGGGCAGGAGAAATAATTCACCCCTCCACTTT	CASSQVVGRRNNSPLHF
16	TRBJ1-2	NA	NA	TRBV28	TGTGCCAGCAGTTTAGGGGGAGGATCCAATTACTATGGCTACACCTTC	CASSLGGGSNYYGYTF
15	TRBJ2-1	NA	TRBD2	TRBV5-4	TGTGCCAGCAGCTTGGTTAGCGGGGGATACAATGAGCAGTTCTTC	CASSLVSGGYNEQFF
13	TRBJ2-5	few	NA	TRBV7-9	TGTGCCAGCAGCTTCGCCGGGGAAGAGACCCAGTACTTC	CASSFAGEETQYF
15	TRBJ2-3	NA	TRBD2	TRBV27	TGTGCCAGCAGTTTTGGGGGGGTGAGCACAGATACGCAGTATTTT	CASSFGGVSTDTQYF
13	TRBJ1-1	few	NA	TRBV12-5	TGTGCTAGTGGCCGGACAGAGAACACTGAAGCTTTCTTT	CASGRTENTEAFF
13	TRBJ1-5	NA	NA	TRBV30	TGTGCCTGGAGTGTCGGACAGTATCTACCCCAGCATTTT	CAWSVGQYLPQHF
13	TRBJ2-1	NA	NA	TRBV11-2	TGTGCCAGCAGCCCCCCCCGGGCGGCCCTGAAGTTCTTC	CASSPPRAALKFF
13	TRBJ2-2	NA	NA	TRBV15	TGTGCCACCAGCAGAGATCTTCAGGGGGAGCTGTTTTTT	CATSRDLQGELFF
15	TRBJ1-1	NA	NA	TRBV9	TGTGCCAGCAGCGTCTCTTCCGCTGTCAACACTGAAGCTTTCTTT	CASSVSSAVNTEAFF
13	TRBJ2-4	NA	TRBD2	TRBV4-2	TGTGCCAGCAGCCAGGCCGGGAGGGCCATTCAGTACTTC	CASSQAGRAIQYF
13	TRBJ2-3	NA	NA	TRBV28	TGTGCCAGCAGGACACCAGGCACAGATACGCAGTATTTT	CASRTPGTDTQYF
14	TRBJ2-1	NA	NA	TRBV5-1	TGCGCCAGCAGCTTCCAGGGGAGGCTGGATGAGCAGTTCTTC	CASSFQGRLDEQFF
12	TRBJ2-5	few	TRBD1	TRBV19	TGTGCCAGTAGCAGACAGGGAGAGACCCAGTACTTC	CASSRQGETQYF